One T cell receptor beta chain is described in this entry. The antigen remains unidentified. The junction and the germline gene differ at one end; a read error may be behind it. The CDR3 runs 12 residues. The sample comes from a study of T cells after yellow fever vaccination. Study details: Preparing low-cell-number fractions relied on SMART-Seq v4 Ultra Low Input.

Notes on the study in general: A weaker secondary response peaked on day 5, the primary on day 15. Post-booster reappearance was seen for most primary-vaccination clones (around 96% CD4, around 91% CD8).

TCR cDNA, made by 5'RACE template switching, carried an added universal primer site and UMIs. TCRdb used MiXCR to reprocess the 5' RACE reads, holding one entry per CDR3 protein. Among 510,000 or so distinct CDR3 sequences listed, about 19% were seen once. The receptor was derived from a man aged 25 to 40 who received the YFV17D yellow fever vaccine. This sample comprised PBMCs, obtained 15 days after the yellow fever booster vaccination. This chain uses TRBV12-3 or TRBV12-4 with TRBJ2-1, with 7 bases lining up with TRBD2. CDR3: CASRLDAGLPVF. The DNA for the CDR3 is TGTGCCAGCAGATTAGACGCGGGACTACCCGTATTC.